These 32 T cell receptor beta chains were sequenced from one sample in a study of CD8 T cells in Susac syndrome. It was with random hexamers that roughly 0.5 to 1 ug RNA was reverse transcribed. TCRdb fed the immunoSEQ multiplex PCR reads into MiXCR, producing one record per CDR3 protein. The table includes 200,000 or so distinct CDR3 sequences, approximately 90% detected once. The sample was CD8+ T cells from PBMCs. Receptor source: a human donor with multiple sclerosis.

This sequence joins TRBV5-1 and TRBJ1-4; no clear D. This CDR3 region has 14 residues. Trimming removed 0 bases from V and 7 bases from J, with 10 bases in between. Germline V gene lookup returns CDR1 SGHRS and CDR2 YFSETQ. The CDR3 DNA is TGCGCCAGCAGCTTGGAGGCCAGCGGTGAAAAACTGTTTTTT. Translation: CASSLEASGEKLFF.

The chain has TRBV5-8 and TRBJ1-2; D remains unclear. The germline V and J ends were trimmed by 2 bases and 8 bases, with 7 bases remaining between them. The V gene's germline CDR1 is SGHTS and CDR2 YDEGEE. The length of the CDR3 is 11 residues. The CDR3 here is CASSFLNGYTF. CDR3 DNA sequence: TGTGCCAGCAGCTTTCTTAACGGCTACACCTTC. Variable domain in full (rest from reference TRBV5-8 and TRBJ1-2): EAGVTQSPTHLIKTRGQQATLRCSPISGHTSVYWYQQALGLGLQFLLWYDEGEERNRGNFPPRFSGRQFPNYSSELNVNALELEDSALYLCASSFLNGYTFGSGTRLTVV.

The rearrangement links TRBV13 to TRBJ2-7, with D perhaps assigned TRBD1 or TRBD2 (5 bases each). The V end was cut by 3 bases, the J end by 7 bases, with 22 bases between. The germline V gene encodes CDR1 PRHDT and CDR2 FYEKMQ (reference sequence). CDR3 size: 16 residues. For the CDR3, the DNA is TGTGCCAGCAGCTTCGGGACCGGGCTTAGAGTGGGGGAGCAGTACTTC. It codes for CASSFGTGLRVGEQYF.

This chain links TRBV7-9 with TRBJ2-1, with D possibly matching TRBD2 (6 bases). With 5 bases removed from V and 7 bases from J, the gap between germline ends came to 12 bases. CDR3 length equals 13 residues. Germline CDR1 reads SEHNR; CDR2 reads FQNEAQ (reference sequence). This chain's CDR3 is CASSPVAGNEQFF. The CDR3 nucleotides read TGTGCCAGCAGCCCAGTCGCGGGGAATGAGCAGTTCTTC.

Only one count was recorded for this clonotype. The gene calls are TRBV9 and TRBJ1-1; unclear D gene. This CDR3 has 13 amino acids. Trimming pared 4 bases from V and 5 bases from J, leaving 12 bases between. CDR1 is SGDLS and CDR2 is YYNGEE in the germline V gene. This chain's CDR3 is CASSLLLGTEAFF. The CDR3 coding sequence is TGTGCCAGCAGCCTCCTTTTAGGGACTGAAGCTTTCTTT.

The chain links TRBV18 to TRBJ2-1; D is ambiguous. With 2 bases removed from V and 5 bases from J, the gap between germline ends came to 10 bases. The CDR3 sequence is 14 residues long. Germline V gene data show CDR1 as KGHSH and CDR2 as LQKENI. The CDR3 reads CASSPGPTDNEQFF. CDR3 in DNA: TGTGCCAGCTCACCAGGACCCACGGACAATGAGCAGTTCTTC.

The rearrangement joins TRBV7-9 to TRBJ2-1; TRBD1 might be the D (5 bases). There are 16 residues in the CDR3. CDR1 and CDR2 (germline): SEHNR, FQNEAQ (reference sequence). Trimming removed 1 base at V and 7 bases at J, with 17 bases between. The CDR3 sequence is CASSLVWGRDGNEQFF. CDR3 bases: TGTGCCAGCAGCTTAGTATGGGGCAGGGATGGAAATGAGCAGTTCTTC.

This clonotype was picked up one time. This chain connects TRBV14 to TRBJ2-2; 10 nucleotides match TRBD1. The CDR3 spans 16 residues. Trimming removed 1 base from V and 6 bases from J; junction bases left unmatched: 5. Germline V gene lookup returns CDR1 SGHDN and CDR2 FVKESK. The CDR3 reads CASSQGGQGLAGELFF. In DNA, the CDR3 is TGTGCCAGCAGCCAAGGGGGACAGGGGCTCGCCGGGGAGCTGTTTTTT.

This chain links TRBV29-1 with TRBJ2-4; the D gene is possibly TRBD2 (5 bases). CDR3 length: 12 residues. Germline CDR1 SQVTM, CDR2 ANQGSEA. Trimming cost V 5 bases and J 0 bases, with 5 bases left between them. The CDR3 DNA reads TGCAGCGTTCTAGCAGCCAAAAACATTCAGTACTTC. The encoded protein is CSVLAAKNIQYF.

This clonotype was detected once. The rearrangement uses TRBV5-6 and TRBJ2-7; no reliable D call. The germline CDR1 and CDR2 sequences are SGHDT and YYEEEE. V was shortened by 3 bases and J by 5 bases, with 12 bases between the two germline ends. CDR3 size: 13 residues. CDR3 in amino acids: CASSSWTQDEQYF. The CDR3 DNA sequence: TGTGCCAGCAGCTCGTGGACCCAGGACGAGCAGTACTTC.

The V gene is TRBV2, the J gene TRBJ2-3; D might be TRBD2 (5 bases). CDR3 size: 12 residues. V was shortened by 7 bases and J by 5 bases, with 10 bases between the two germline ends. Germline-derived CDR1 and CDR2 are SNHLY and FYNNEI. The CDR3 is CASTSRGDTQYF. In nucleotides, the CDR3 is TGTGCCAGCACTTCCCGGGGAGATACGCAGTATTTT. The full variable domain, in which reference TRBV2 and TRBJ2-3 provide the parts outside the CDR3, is EPEVTQTPSHQVTQMGQEVILRCVPISNHLYFYWYRQILGQKVEFLVSFYNNEISEKSEIFDDQFSVERPDGSNFTLKIRSTKLEDSAMYFCASTSRGDTQYFGPGTRLTVL.

CDR3 sequence reads: CASSYRGEQFF. The CDR3 DNA sequence: TGTGCCAGCAGCTACCGGGGTGAGCAGTTCTTC. The chain uses TRBV13 and TRBJ2-1, with D possibly matching TRBD2 (5 bases). The germline gives CDR1 PRHDT, CDR2 FYEKMQ (reference sequence). The CDR3 extends over 11 amino acids. V was cut by 4 bases and J by 9 bases, with 7 bases left in between.

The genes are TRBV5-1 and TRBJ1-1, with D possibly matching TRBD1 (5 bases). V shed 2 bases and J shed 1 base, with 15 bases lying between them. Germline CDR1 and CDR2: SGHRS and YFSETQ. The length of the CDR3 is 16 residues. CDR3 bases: TGCGCCAGCAGCTTTGTCTCAGGGAATACGAACACTGAAGCTTTCTTT. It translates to CASSFVSGNTNTEAFF.

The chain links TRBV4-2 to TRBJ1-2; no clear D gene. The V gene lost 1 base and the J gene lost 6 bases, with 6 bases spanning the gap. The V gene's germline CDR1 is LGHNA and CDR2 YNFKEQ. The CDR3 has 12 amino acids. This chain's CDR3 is CASSQAVDGYTF. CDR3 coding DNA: TGTGCCAGCAGCCAAGCGGTCGATGGCTACACCTTC.

CDR3 sequence reads: CASSWGGSIETQYF. As DNA, the CDR3 is TGTGCCAGCAGCTGGGGGGGGTCCATCGAGACCCAGTACTTC. This chain joins TRBV7-9 and TRBJ2-5; 7 bases agree with TRBD2. CDR1 and CDR2 from the germline V gene are SEHNR and FQNEAQ (reference sequence). Trimming removed 4 bases from V and 5 bases from J; junction bases left unmatched: 7. The CDR3 extends over 14 amino acids.

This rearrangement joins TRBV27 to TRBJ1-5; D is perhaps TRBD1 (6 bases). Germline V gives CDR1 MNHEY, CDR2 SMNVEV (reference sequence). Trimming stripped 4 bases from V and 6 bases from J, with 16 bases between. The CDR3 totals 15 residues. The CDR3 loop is CASSSRGTGSQPQHF. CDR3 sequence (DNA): TGTGCCAGCAGTTCGAGAGGAACAGGGAGTCAGCCCCAGCATTTT.

CDR3 sequence (DNA): TGCGCCAGCAGTCATGGGTCAGGGTACGAGCAGTACTTC. Translated, it gives CASSHGSGYEQYF. This chain uses TRBV4-1 with TRBJ2-7, with TRBD1 as a possible D gene (5 bases). This CDR3 has 13 residues. Deletions cut 6 bases from V and 4 bases from J, with 13 bases between. Germline CDR1 reads MGHRA; CDR2 reads YSYEKL.

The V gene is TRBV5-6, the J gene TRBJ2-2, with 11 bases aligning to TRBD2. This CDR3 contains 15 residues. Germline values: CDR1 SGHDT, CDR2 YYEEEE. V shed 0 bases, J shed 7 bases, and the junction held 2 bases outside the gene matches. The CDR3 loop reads CASSLVAGGLGELFF. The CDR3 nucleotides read TGTGCCAGCAGCTTGGTAGCGGGAGGGCTCGGGGAGCTGTTTTTT.

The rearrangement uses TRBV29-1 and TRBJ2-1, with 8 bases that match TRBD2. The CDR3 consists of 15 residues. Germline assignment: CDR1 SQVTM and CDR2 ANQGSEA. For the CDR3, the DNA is TGCACCTGCATTGAATGGACTAGCCGCGTCAATGAGCAGTTCTTC. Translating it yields CTCIEWTSRVNEQFF.

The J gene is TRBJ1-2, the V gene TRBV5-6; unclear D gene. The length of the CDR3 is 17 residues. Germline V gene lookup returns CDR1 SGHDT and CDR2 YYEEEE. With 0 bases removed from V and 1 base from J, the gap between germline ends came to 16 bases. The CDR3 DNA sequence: TGTGCCAGCAGCTTGGAGGGAGGCTTTACTTTTAACTATGGCTACACCTTC. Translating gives CASSLEGGFTFNYGYTF.

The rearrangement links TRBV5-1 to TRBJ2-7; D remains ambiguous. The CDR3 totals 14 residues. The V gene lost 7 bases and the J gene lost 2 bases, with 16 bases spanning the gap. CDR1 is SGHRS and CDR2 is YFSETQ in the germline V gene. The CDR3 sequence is CASRQVVGTYEQYF. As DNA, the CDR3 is TGCGCCAGCCGCCAGGTCGTTGGGACCTACGAGCAGTACTTC.

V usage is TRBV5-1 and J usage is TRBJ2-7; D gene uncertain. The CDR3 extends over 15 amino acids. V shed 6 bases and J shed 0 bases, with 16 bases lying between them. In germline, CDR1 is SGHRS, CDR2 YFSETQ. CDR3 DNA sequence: TGCGCCAGCAAGTCAGAAGCGTCTACCTCCTACGAGCAGTACTTC. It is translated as CASKSEASTSYEQYF.

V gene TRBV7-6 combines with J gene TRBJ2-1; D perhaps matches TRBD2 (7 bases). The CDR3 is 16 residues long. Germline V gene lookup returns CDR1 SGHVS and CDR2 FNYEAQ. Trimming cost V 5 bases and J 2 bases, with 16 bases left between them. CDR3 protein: CASSRWAGATYNEQFF. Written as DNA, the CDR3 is TGTGCCAGCAGCCGGTGGGCGGGGGCCACCTACAATGAGCAGTTCTTC.

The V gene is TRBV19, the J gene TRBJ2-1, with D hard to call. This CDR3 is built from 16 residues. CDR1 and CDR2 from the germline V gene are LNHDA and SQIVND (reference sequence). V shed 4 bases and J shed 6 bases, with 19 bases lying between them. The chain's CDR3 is CASSRTRSFEGNEQFF. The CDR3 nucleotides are TGTGCCAGTAGTAGGACCAGAAGTTTCGAAGGCAATGAGCAGTTCTTC.

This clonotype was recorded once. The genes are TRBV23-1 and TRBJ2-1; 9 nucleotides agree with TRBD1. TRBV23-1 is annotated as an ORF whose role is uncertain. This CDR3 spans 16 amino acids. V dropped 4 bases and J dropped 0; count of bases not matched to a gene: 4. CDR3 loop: CASSRSDRGSYNEQFF. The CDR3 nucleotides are TGCGCCAGCAGTCGATCGGACAGGGGCTCCTACAATGAGCAGTTCTTC.

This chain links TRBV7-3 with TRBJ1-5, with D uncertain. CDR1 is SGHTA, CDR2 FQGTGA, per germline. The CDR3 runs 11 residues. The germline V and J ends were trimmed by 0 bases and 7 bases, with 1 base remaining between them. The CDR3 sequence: CASSLTQPQHF. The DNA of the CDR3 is TGTGCCAGCAGCTTAACCCAGCCCCAGCATTTT.

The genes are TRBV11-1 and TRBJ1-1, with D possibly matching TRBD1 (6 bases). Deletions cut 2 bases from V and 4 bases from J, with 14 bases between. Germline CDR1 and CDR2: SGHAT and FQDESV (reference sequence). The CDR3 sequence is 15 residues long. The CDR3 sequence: CASSLYDQGSTEAFF. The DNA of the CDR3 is TGTGCCAGCAGCTTATACGACCAGGGGAGCACTGAAGCTTTCTTT.

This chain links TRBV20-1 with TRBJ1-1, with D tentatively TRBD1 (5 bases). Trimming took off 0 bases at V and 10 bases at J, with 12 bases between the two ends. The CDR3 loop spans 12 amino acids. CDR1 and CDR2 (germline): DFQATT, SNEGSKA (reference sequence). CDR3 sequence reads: CSARDLSQGAFF. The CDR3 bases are TGCAGTGCTAGAGATTTATCGCAGGGAGCTTTCTTT.

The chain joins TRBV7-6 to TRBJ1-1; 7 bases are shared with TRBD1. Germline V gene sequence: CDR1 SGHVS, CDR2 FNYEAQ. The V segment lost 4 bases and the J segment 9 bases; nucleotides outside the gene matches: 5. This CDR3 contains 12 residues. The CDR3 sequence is CASSSKGQQAFF. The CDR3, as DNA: TGTGCCAGCAGCTCAAAGGGACAGCAAGCTTTCTTT.

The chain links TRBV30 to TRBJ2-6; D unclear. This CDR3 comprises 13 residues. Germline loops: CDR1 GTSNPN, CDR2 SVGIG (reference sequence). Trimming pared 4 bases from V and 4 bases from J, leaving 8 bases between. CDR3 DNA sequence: TGTGCCTGGATACATTCCGGGGCCAACGTCCTGACTTTC. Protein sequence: CAWIHSGANVLTF. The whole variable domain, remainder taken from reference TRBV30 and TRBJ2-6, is SQTIHQWPATLVQPVGSPLSLECTVEGTSNPNLYWYRQAAGRGLQLLFYSVGIGQISSEVPQNLSASRPQDRQFILSSKKLLLSDSGFYLCAWIHSGANVLTFGAGSRLTVL.

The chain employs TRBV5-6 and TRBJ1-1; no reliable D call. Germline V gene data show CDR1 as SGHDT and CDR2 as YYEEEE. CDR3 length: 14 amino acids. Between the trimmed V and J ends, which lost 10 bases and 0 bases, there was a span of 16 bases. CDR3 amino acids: CAPLASPMNTEAFF. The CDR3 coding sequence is TGTGCCCCTCTCGCCAGCCCCATGAACACTGAAGCTTTCTTT.

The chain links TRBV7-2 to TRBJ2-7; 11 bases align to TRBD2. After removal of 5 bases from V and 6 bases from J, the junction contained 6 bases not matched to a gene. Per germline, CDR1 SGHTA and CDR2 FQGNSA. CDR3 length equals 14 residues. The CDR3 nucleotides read TGTGCCAGCAGCCTGACTAGCGGGATGGTCGAGCAGTACTTC. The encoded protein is CASSLTSGMVEQYF. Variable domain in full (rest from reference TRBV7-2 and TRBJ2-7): GAGVSQSPSNKVTEKGKDVELRCDPISGHTALYWYRQSLGQGLEFLIYFQGNSAPDKSGLPSDRFSAERTGGSVSTLTIQRTQQEDSAVYLCASSLTSGMVEQYFGPGTRLTVT.